The next 19 T cell receptor beta chains were all read from a single sample in a study of regulatory T cells in long-lasting Graves disease. Arm-PCR of CDR3 regions and iRepertoire HTBI primers were used to build TCR beta libraries. From the multiplex PCR reads, TCRdb called clonotypes with MiXCR, one entry per CDR3 protein. Of around 230,000 distinct CDR3 sequences listed, 15% to 20% are singletons. Time point denoted: newly diagnosed GD, antithyroid drugs for less than 3 months. PBMC-derived RNA was used for the TCR library. The sample in question was peripheral blood mononuclear cells (PBMCs), obtained at new diagnosis, from a patient treated with antithyroid drugs. The origin of the receptors is a female donor with Graves disease.

This clonotype was recorded at least ten times. The chain couples TRBV3-1 to TRBJ2-3, with 9 bases fitting TRBD1. Germline CDR1 LGHDT, CDR2 YNNKEL (reference sequence). Germline trimming cut 8 bases from V and 3 bases from J; bases unmatched to any gene: 3. The CDR3 runs 13 residues. The CDR3 region is CASADRGTDTQYF. In DNA, the CDR3 is TGTGCCAGCGCGGACAGGGGTACAGATACGCAGTATTTT.

This clonotype was detected many times. The gene calls are TRBV7-3 and TRBJ2-6, with 14 bases identical to TRBD2. Germline values: CDR1 SGHTA, CDR2 FQGTGA. The CDR3 loop spans 17 amino acids. The trim removed 5 bases at V and 2 bases at J, leaving 2 bases unmatched. The CDR3 protein is CASSQGLAGAGANVLTF. The CDR3 DNA follows: TGTGCCAGCAGCCAGGGACTAGCGGGAGCTGGGGCCAACGTCCTGACTTTC.

The rearrangement uses TRBV2 and TRBJ2-1; TRBD1 aligns across 11 bases. CDR1 is SNHLY and CDR2 is FYNNEI in the germline V gene. V lost 6 bases and J lost 6; bases outside the gene matches: 1. This CDR3 has 13 residues. The CDR3 nucleotides read TGTGCCAGCAGGGGGACAGGGGGCAATGAGCAGTTCTTC. This codes for CASRGTGGNEQFF.

In this sample, this clonotype turned up many times. This rearrangement joins TRBV18 to TRBJ2-3; 7 nucleotides align to TRBD2. V lost 3 bases, J lost 4 bases, and 4 bases stayed unmatched. Per germline, CDR1 KGHSH and CDR2 LQKENI. The length of the CDR3 is 14 residues. This chain's CDR3 is CASSPWEGSDTQYF. CDR3 nucleotide sequence: TGTGCCAGCTCACCGTGGGAGGGATCAGATACGCAGTATTTT.

This clonotype has ten or more counts. This chain connects TRBV11-2 to TRBJ2-2; no clear D gene. The ends were cut back, 1 base at V and 7 bases at J, with 13 bases in the middle. Germline-derived CDR1 and CDR2 are SGHAT and FQNNGV. The CDR3 runs to 15 residues. CDR3 sequence reads: CASSLVVTPGGELFF. In DNA form, the CDR3 reads TGTGCCAGCAGCTTAGTAGTCACACCTGGCGGGGAGCTGTTTTTT.

This clonotype has at least ten counts. The chain uses TRBV13 and TRBJ1-1; 7 bases line up with TRBD1. This CDR3 has 16 amino acids. V lost 4 bases, J lost 1 base, and 9 bases stayed unmatched. CDR1 is PRHDT, CDR2 FYEKMQ, per germline (reference sequence). The CDR3 sequence: CASSSNDRDRNTEAFF. The CDR3 DNA reads as TGTGCCAGCAGCTCAAATGACCGGGACAGGAACACTGAAGCTTTCTTT. The whole variable domain, remainder taken from reference TRBV13 and TRBJ1-1, is AAGVIQSPRHLIKEKRETATLKCYPIPRHDTVYWYQQGPGQDPQFLISFYEKMQSDKGSIPDRFSAQQFSDYHSELNMSSLELGDSALYFCASSSNDRDRNTEAFFGQGTRLTVV.

CDR3 in DNA: TGTGCCAGCAGTTCCGGACTAGCGCAGGCAGATACGCAGTATTTT. Translation: CASSSGLAQADTQYF. This rearrangement joins TRBV2 to TRBJ2-3; 9 bases match TRBD2. From germline, CDR1 is SNHLY and CDR2 FYNNEI. V shed 5 bases, J shed 4 bases, and the junction held 7 bases outside the gene matches. There are 15 residues in the CDR3.

The sample holds many counts of this clonotype. This chain uses TRBV19 with TRBJ1-4, with 9 bases that match TRBD1. The junction had 15 bases not matched to a gene; V was cut back by 6 bases and J by 13 bases. CDR3 length equals 15 residues. The V gene's germline CDR1 is LNHDA and CDR2 SQIVND (reference sequence). In nucleotides, the CDR3 is TGTGCCAGTAGGAGGACAGGGGTTAATGCCGGGGGACTGTTTTTT. As protein: CASRRTGVNAGGLFF. Based on the CDR3 plus reference TRBV19 and TRBJ1-4, the full variable domain is DGGITQSPKYLFRKEGQNVTLSCEQNLNHDAMYWYRQDPGQGLRLIYYSQIVNDFQKGDIAEGYSVSREKKESFPLTVTSAQKNPTAFYLCASRRTGVNAGGLFFGSGTQLSVL.

The table lists this clonotype with many counts. The rearrangement uses TRBV24-1 and TRBJ2-5; D may be TRBD2 (7 bases). The DNA end lines up better with TRBJ2-1; the J call may be wrong. The V gene's germline CDR1 is KGHDR and CDR2 SFDVKD. There are 16 residues in the CDR3. The CDR3 nucleotides read TGTGCCACCAGTGGAGGGAGGGGGGAGGGCCCTGGTGAGCAGTTCTTC. Translation: CATSGGRGEGPGEQFF.

This clonotype showed up many times. The chain employs TRBV18 and TRBJ2-2, with 8 nucleotides matching TRBD1. The V gene's germline CDR1 is KGHSH and CDR2 LQKENI. V was pared by 2 bases and J by 7 bases, with 6 bases of the junction left unmatched. The CDR3 consists of 15 residues. DNA for the CDR3: TGTGCCAGCTCACCAGGACAGGGCCGGAGCGGGGAGCTGTTTTTT. Translating gives CASSPGQGRSGELFF.

This clonotype came up many times. J is TRBJ1-5 and V is TRBV20-1, with D possibly being TRBD1 (6 bases). The CDR3 is made up of 13 amino acids. The V gene's germline CDR1 is DFQATT and CDR2 SNEGSKA (reference sequence). Trimming shortened V by 5 bases and J by 4 bases, and 12 bases separated the two germline ends. The CDR3 is CSALRTANQPQHF. The CDR3, as DNA: TGCAGTGCTCTACGGACAGCGAATCAGCCCCAGCATTTT.

This clonotype occurred many times. The V gene is TRBV19, the J gene TRBJ2-6; no definite D call. Trimming shortened V by 3 bases and J by 2 bases, and 8 bases separated the two germline ends. The CDR3 runs 15 residues. The germline gives CDR1 LNHDA, CDR2 SQIVND (reference sequence). The CDR3 here is CASSIGNPGANVLTF. The CDR3 DNA reads TGTGCCAGTAGTATTGGGAATCCTGGGGCCAACGTCCTGACTTTC. The variable domain in full, with the rest retrieved from reference TRBV19 and TRBJ2-6, is DGGITQSPKYLFRKEGQNVTLSCEQNLNHDAMYWYRQDPGQGLRLIYYSQIVNDFQKGDIAEGYSVSREKKESFPLTVTSAQKNPTAFYLCASSIGNPGANVLTFGAGSRLTVL.

Of note for this clonotype: A far larger clone is a single base away, which makes a read error likely. The rearrangement joins TRBV11-2 to TRBJ2-7; possibly TRBD1 for D (5 bases). The J call is uncertain, as TRBJ2-3 better fits the DNA end. Germline values: CDR1 SGHAT, CDR2 FQNNGV. CDR3 length equals 13 residues. The CDR3 DNA follows: TGTGCCGGCAGCTTAGTAGGGGCAGATACGCAGTATTTT. This gives the protein CAGSLVGADTQYF.

This clonotype was counted ten times or more. The chain has TRBV6-1 and TRBJ2-1; TRBD1 is a possible D gene (6 bases). In germline, CDR1 is MNHNS, CDR2 SASEGT. CDR3 length: 12 amino acids. The V end was cut by 6 bases, the J end by 8 bases, with 11 bases between. The CDR3 loop reads CASSVQGDEQFF. Here the CDR3 DNA reads TGTGCCAGCAGCGTACAGGGCGATGAGCAGTTCTTC.

At least ten counts were recorded for this clonotype. V gene TRBV5-1 combines with J gene TRBJ2-3, with a weak D call TRBD1 (5 bases). Germline V lookup: CDR1 SGHRS, CDR2 YFSETQ. V was pared by 4 bases and J by 0 bases, with 15 bases between. The CDR3 totals 16 residues. The DNA for the CDR3 is TGCGCCAGCAGCCTTGGGCGACAGTCTAGCACAGATACGCAGTATTTT. This sequence encodes CASSLGRQSSTDTQYF.

This clonotype was seen a few times. This rearrangement joins TRBV10-3 to TRBJ2-3; 8 positions agree with TRBD2. The germline gives CDR1 ENHRY, CDR2 SYGVKD. The CDR3 is 14 residues long. V shed 3 bases, J shed 5 bases, and the junction held 4 bases outside the gene matches. The CDR3 nucleotides are TGTGCCATCAGTGATAGCGGGGCTGGAGATACGCAGTATTTT. Amino acids: CAISDSGAGDTQYF.

V usage is TRBV9 and J usage is TRBJ2-7; 8 bases fit TRBD1. The CDR3 runs 16 residues. In germline, CDR1 is SGDLS, CDR2 YYNGEE. V lost 0 bases to trimming and J lost 4 bases; unmatched junction nucleotides: 9. The CDR3: CASSVVETGAGYEQYF. As DNA, the CDR3 is TGTGCCAGCAGCGTAGTGGAGACAGGGGCCGGGTACGAGCAGTACTTC.

This clonotype has more than one count but fewer than ten. The chain recombines TRBV9 with TRBJ1-3; 7 bases agree with TRBD1. Germline V CDR1 and CDR2: SGDLS, YYNGEE. V lost 4 bases and J lost 4; bases outside the gene matches: 8. The CDR3 covers 15 residues. The CDR3 DNA reads as TGTGCCAGCAGCCTGACAGGGAGCTTCGGAAACACCATATATTTT. Amino acid sequence: CASSLTGSFGNTIYF. Full variable domain (missing parts from reference TRBV9 and TRBJ1-3): DSGVTQTPKHLITATGQRVTLRCSPRSGDLSVYWYQQSLDQGLQFLIQYYNGEERAKGNILERFSAQQFPDLHSELNLSSLELGDSALYFCASSLTGSFGNTIYFGEGSWLTVV.

Notes on this clonotype: At one of its ends the junction is not consistent with the germline gene, which may arise from a read error. The V call is TRBV7-9, the J call TRBJ1-1; D is unclear. This CDR3 has 14 residues. Germline CDR1 reads SEHNR; CDR2 reads FQNEAQ (reference sequence). This CDR3 is CASSLGEVKTEAFF. The DNA of the CDR3 is TGTGCCAGCAGCTTAGGGGAAGTGAAAACTGAAGCTTTCTTT.